A single sample is the source of the 13 T cell receptor beta chains below, sequenced in a study of cytotoxic CD8 clonotypes in ibrutinib-treated CLL. Assay used: immunoSEQ multiplex PCR; TCRdb lists only in-frame clones, some missing. This table has some 200,000 clones, roughly 77% appearing once. The source was PBMCs, collected after 12 months of ibrutinib treatment. The receptors derive from a human donor with chronic lymphocytic leukemia.

This clone was detected a few times. DNA for the CDR3: TGTGCCAGCAGCTCGGGACAGCTACAAGAGACCCAGTACTTC. Its protein product is CASSSGQLQETQYF. The chain couples TRBV5-4 to TRBJ2-5; 7 positions agree with TRBD1. V lost 3 bases to trimming and J lost 2 bases; unmatched junction nucleotides: 4. The length of the CDR3 is 14 residues. Germline V gives CDR1 SGHNT, CDR2 YYREEE (reference sequence). The entire variable domain, with the rest obtained from reference TRBV5-4 and TRBJ2-5, is as follows: ETGVTQSPTHLIKTRGQQVTLRCSSQSGHNTVSWYQQALGQGPQFIFQYYREEENGRGNFPPRFSGLQFPNYSSELNVNALELDDSALYLCASSSGQLQETQYFGPGTRLLVL.

The V call is TRBV25-1, the J call TRBJ1-6; TRBD1 matches at 7 bases. CDR1 and CDR2 (germline): MGHDK, SYGVNS. This CDR3 has 14 residues. The ends lost 3 bases at V and 10 bases at J; junction bases unmatched: 6. This CDR3 is CASSDDRVGSPLHF. In DNA, the CDR3 is TGTGCCAGCAGTGATGACAGGGTAGGATCACCCCTCCACTTT.

This chain connects TRBV5-1 to TRBJ2-2, with D tentatively TRBD1 or TRBD2 (5 bases each). CDR3 length: 16 amino acids. Germline loops: CDR1 SGHRS, CDR2 YFSETQ. The V end lost 4 bases, the J end lost 1 base, and 14 bases lay between the germline ends. DNA for the CDR3: TGCGCCAGCAGCCCTGCCGGGGCCGGGAACACCGGGGAGCTGTTTTTT. Amino acids: CASSPAGAGNTGELFF.

The chain carries TRBV30 and TRBJ1-3, with D maybe TRBD1 (5 bases). The CDR3 contains 16 residues. The V gene lost 6 bases and the J gene lost 0 bases, with 18 bases spanning the gap. CDR1 is GTSNPN and CDR2 is SVGIG in the germline V gene (reference sequence). The CDR3: CACPSGPAGSGNTIYF. CDR3 bases: TGTGCCTGCCCATCGGGGCCCGCTGGCTCTGGAAACACCATATATTTT.

The chain joins TRBV30 to TRBJ2-5; a weak D match, TRBD1 (6 bases). Trimming cost V 4 bases and J 5 bases, with 14 bases left between them. This CDR3 region has 13 residues. Germline V gives CDR1 GTSNPN, CDR2 SVGIG (reference sequence). In DNA, the CDR3 is TGTGCCTGGACCACCCTAAGGGGGGAGACCCAGTACTTC. Its translation is CAWTTLRGETQYF. The whole variable domain, filled in from reference TRBV30 and TRBJ2-5, reads SQTIHQWPATLVQPVGSPLSLECTVEGTSNPNLYWYRQAAGRGLQLLFYSVGIGQISSEVPQNLSASRPQDRQFILSSKKLLLSDSGFYLCAWTTLRGETQYFGPGTRLLVL.

The chain carries TRBV28 and TRBJ2-5; D is perhaps TRBD1 or TRBD2 (6 bases each). V lost 8 bases to trimming and J lost 6 bases, with 16 bases between them. CDR3 size: 13 residues. Germline CDR1 and CDR2: MDHEN and SYDVKM. The CDR3 DNA reads TGTGCCAGCCTCGGAGGGGGTTGGAAGACCCAGTACTTC. Protein product: CASLGGGWKTQYF.

The chain is built from TRBV7-3 and TRBJ2-2; 9 bases line up with TRBD1. This CDR3 is 15 amino acids long. Germline loops: CDR1 SGHTA, CDR2 FQGTGA. V dropped 2 bases and J dropped 5; count of bases not matched to a gene: 3. CDR3 sequence reads: CASSLVGQGTGELFF. CDR3 DNA sequence: TGTGCCAGCAGCTTAGTGGGACAGGGTACCGGGGAGCTGTTTTTT.

As regards this clone: One end of the junction is discordant with germline, which a read error may explain. The rearrangement joins TRBV2 to TRBJ2-3, with a tentative D call TRBD2 (6 bases). The germline V gene has CDR1 SNHLY and CDR2 FYNNEI. The CDR3 spans 11 residues. CDR3 DNA: TGTGCCAGCAGTGAACGCGTCGTCGGGGGATTT. This translates into CASSERVVGGF.

There are a few counts of this clone. The chain employs TRBV5-1 and TRBJ2-2; no definite D call. In germline, CDR1 is SGHRS, CDR2 YFSETQ. V dropped 0 bases and J dropped 1 base, with 7 bases sitting between them. The CDR3 has 15 amino acids. The CDR3 spells CASSLGAGNTGELFF. The CDR3 DNA is TGCGCCAGCAGCTTGGGCGCAGGGAACACCGGGGAGCTGTTTTTT.

The J gene is TRBJ1-1, the V gene TRBV11-2, with 7 bases matching TRBD1. V shed 5 bases and J 0 bases; nucleotides not matched to a gene: 6. CDR1 SGHAT and CDR2 FQNNGV come from the germline V gene. This CDR3 is 15 amino acids long. The CDR3 region is CASSLPGGMNTEAFF. In DNA, the CDR3 is TGTGCCAGCAGCCTCCCAGGGGGGATGAACACTGAAGCTTTCTTT.

The chain carries TRBV5-1 and TRBJ1-1; a possible D gene is TRBD1 (5 bases). Trimming shortened V by 4 bases and J by 1 base, and 20 bases separated the two germline ends. CDR1 SGHRS and CDR2 YFSETQ come from the germline V gene. The CDR3 spans 17 residues. The CDR3 coding sequence is TGCGCCAGCAGCATGCGCGGGACCGGGACGGCGAACACTGAAGCTTTCTTT. Protein sequence: CASSMRGTGTANTEAFF.

V is TRBV7-6 and J is TRBJ1-3; the D is unclear. Germline V gene lookup returns CDR1 SGHVS and CDR2 FNYEAQ. This CDR3 has 16 amino acids. The V gene lost 1 base and the J gene lost 3 bases, with 13 bases spanning the gap. The CDR3 sequence: CASSLEGRTGGNTIYF. CDR3 coding DNA: TGTGCCAGCAGCTTAGAAGGAAGAACGGGTGGAAACACCATATATTTT.

The rearrangement joins TRBV28 to TRBJ1-2; unclear D gene. Deletions cut 3 bases from V and 4 bases from J, with 15 bases between. CDR1 is MDHEN, CDR2 SYDVKM, per germline. The CDR3 is made up of 15 amino acids. For the CDR3, the DNA is TGTGCCAGCAGTTTCCCACCTCCCTGGGGCTATGGCTACACCTTC. This encodes CASSFPPPWGYGYTF.